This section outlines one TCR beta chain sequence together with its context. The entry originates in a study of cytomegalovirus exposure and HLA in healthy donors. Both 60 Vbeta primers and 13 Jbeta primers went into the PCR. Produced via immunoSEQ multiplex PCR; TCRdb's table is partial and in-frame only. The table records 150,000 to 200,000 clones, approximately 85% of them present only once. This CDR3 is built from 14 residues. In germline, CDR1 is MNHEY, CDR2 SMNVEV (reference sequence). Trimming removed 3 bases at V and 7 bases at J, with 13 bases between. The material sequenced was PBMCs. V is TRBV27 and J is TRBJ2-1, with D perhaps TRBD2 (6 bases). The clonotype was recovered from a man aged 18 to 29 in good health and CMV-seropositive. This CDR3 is CASSFTEGLNEQFF. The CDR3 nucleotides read TGTGCCAGCAGTTTTACGGAGGGGTTGAATGAGCAGTTCTTC.